The source of this TCR beta chain is a study of T cells in narcolepsy. Study-wide background: Enrolled donors included narcolepsy type 1 or type 2 patients and healthy controls.

General observations from the study: No autoreactive T cell clone sequences appeared in some memory CD4+ repertoires.

Method: immunoSEQ multiplex PCR; TCRdb's copy keeps in-frame clones and lacks some. The sample holds roughly 27,000 clones; roughly 86% are singletons and the top ten take 1% to 1.4%. This clone was counted between two and nine times. Its antigen is unidentified. Germline CDR1 is SGHVS and CDR2 is FQNEAQ. This CDR3 is built from 17 residues. Germline trimming cut 1 base from V and 9 bases from J; bases unmatched to any gene: 13. The genes are TRBV7-8 and TRBJ1-5; 9 nucleotides line up with TRBD1. This TCR was sampled from a human donor in good health. The sequenced material came from memory (CD45RA-) CD4+ T cells from blood. The CDR3: CASSLVGGQGPGGPQHF. The CDR3 DNA reads TGTGCCAGCAGCTTAGTAGGGGGACAGGGCCCAGGGGGGCCCCAGCATTTT. The full variable domain, in which reference TRBV7-8 and TRBJ1-5 provide the parts outside the CDR3, is GAGVSQSPRYKVAKRGQDVALRCDPISGHVSLFWYQQALGQGPEFLTYFQNEAQLDKSGLPSDRFFAERPEGSVSTLKIQRTQQEDSAVYLCASSLVGGQGPGGPQHFGDGTRLSIL.